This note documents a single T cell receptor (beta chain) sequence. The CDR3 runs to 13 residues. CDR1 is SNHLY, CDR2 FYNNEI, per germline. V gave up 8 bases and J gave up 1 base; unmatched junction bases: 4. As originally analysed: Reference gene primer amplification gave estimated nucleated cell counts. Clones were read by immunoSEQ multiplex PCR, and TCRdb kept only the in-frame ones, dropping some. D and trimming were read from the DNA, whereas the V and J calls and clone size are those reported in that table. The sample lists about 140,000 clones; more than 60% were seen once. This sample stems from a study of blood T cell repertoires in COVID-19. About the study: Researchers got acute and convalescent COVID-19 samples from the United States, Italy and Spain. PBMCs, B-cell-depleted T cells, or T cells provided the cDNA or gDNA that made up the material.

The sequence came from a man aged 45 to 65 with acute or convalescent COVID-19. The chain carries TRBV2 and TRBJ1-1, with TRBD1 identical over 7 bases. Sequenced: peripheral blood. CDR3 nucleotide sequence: TGTGCCAGCGGGGGACAGACGAACACTGAAGCTTTCTTT. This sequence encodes CASGGQTNTEAFF.